The rows below give T cell receptor beta chains drawn from one sample of a study of T cells in Graves' hyperthyroidism and ophthalmopathy. In TCRdb, the multiplex PCR reads were re-called with MiXCR into one record per CDR3 protein. The sample lists about 290,000 distinct CDR3 sequences; around 17% were seen once. Sequencing input: blood. These receptors all come from a man between 25 and 39 years old with Graves' hyperthyroidism. Each CDR3 is given with its conserved first and last residue. A D gene is named only where the DNA matches it firmly. Size is stated for part of the rows, as once, few or many counts, or as a class when the clone is expanded.

length: 15; size: .; J: TRBJ2-1; D: TRBD1; V: TRBV6-5; DNA: TGTGCCAGCAGTTACGGACAGGTCGAACACAATGAGCAGTTCTTC; CDR3: CASSYGQVEHNEQFF
length: 13; size: many; J: TRBJ2-7; D: .; V: TRBV10-1; DNA: TGCGCCAGCAGTGAGTACGGTCCTTACGAGCAGTACTTC; CDR3: CASSEYGPYEQYF
length: 14; size: .; J: TRBJ2-1; D: TRBD2; V: TRBV12-3/TRBV12-4; DNA: TGTGCCAGCAGTTTTACTAGCGGGGGCTCCCAGCAGTTCTTC; CDR3: CASSFTSGGSQQFF
length: 14; size: .; J: TRBJ2-1; D: .; V: TRBV6-4; DNA: TGTGCCAGCAAGTTGGAGGGAGGCCACAATGAGCAGTTCTTC; CDR3: CASKLEGGHNEQFF
length: 12; size: many; J: TRBJ2-7; D: .; V: TRBV29-1; DNA: TGCAGCGTTGCCAGGGACCGATACGAGCAGTACTTC; CDR3: CSVARDRYEQYF
length: 15; size: few; J: TRBJ1-5; D: .; V: TRBV6-1; DNA: TGTGCCAGCAGTGAGATCGGAGGGAGCAATCAGCCCCAGCATTTT; CDR3: CASSEIGGSNQPQHF
length: 16; size: many; J: TRBJ1-6; D: .; V: TRBV18; DNA: TGTGCCAGCTCGGATACAGGGAGGGTCGGTAATTCACCCCTCCACTTT; CDR3: CASSDTGRVGNSPLHF
length: 11; size: many; J: TRBJ2-7; D: .; V: TRBV20-1; DNA: TGCAGTGCTGGGGGGGCGAGCGAGCAGTACTTC; CDR3: CSAGGASEQYF
length: 14; size: few; J: TRBJ2-2; D: .; V: TRBV27; DNA: TGTGCCAGCAGTCTGACACGGAACACCGGGGAGCTGTTTTTT; CDR3: CASSLTRNTGELFF
length: 17; size: once; J: TRBJ2-1; D: TRBD2; V: TRBV14; DNA: TGTGCCAGCAGCCAAGATGGTCTAGCGGGATTCGACAATGAGCAGTTCTTC; CDR3: CASSQDGLAGFDNEQFF
length: 11; size: few; J: TRBJ2-7; D: .; V: TRBV7-9; DNA: TGTGGGGTCTCCGACGCCTACGAGCAGTACTTC; CDR3: CGVSDAYEQYF
length: 13; size: many; J: TRBJ2-2; D: .; V: TRBV7-3; DNA: TGTGCCAGCAGCTTAAGGGCAGACGGGGAGCTGTTTTTT; CDR3: CASSLRADGELFF
length: 14; size: many; J: TRBJ2-1; D: .; V: TRBV20-1; DNA: TGCAGTGCTACGGGACTCCACTCCTACAATGAGCAGTTCTTC; CDR3: CSATGLHSYNEQFF
length: 14; size: many; J: TRBJ2-1; D: .; V: TRBV11-3; DNA: TGTGCCAGCAGCTTAGATCCCTCTGACAATGAGCAGTTCTTC; CDR3: CASSLDPSDNEQFF
length: 16; size: many; J: TRBJ2-1; D: TRBD1; V: TRBV12-3/TRBV12-4; DNA: TGTGCCAGCAGTTTGCGACAGGGGGCAAGGGACAATGAGCAGTTCTTC; CDR3: CASSLRQGARDNEQFF
length: 15; size: .; J: TRBJ2-7; D: TRBD1; V: TRBV28; DNA: TGTGCCAGCAGTTTCCGGGACAGGCCTTCCTACGGGCAGTACTTC; CDR3: CASSFRDRPSYGQYF
length: 13; size: many; J: TRBJ1-1; D: .; V: TRBV20-1; DNA: TGCAGTGCAACCGGGACGGACAACACTGAAGCTTTCTTT; CDR3: CSATGTDNTEAFF
length: 14; size: few; J: TRBJ2-5; D: .; V: TRBV11-2; DNA: TGTGCCAGCAGCTTAGGGCGGTTCCAAGAGACCCAGTACTTC; CDR3: CASSLGRFQETQYF
length: 15; size: .; J: TRBJ1-2; D: TRBD1; V: TRBV6-1; DNA: TGTGCCAGCAGCACAAGTTGGGACAGGAACTATGGCTACACCTTC; CDR3: CASSTSWDRNYGYTF
length: 15; size: few; J: TRBJ1-4; D: .; V: TRBV5-6; DNA: TGTGCCAGCAGCTTAGCTGGGAGGTCGTACGAAAAACTGTTTTTT; CDR3: CASSLAGRSYEKLFF
length: 17; size: many; J: TRBJ2-5; D: TRBD2; V: TRBV28; DNA: TGTGCCAGCAGCCGGGGACTAGCGGGAGTTAAGCGAGAGACCCAGTACTTC; CDR3: CASSRGLAGVKRETQYF
length: 13; size: .; J: TRBJ1-1; D: .; V: TRBV10-3; DNA: TGTGCCATCAGTTCCCCCGCCCAAGGGGAAGCTTTCTTT; CDR3: CAISSPAQGEAFF
length: 14; size: few; J: TRBJ2-7; D: TRBD1; V: TRBV20-1; DNA: TGCGGTGCTCGACCGGACAGGCGGAGTTACGAGCAGTACTTC; CDR3: CGARPDRRSYEQYF
length: 14; size: .; J: TRBJ2-5; D: .; V: TRBV7-9; DNA: TGTGTCAGCAGCTTAGTCGGAGGTGATGAGACCCAGTACTTC; CDR3: CVSSLVGGDETQYF
length: 18; size: few; J: TRBJ2-2; D: TRBD1; V: TRBV5-1; DNA: TGCGCCAGCAGCCGAAATCCAGACAGGGCCTTTAACACCGGGGAGCTGTTTTTT; CDR3: CASSRNPDRAFNTGELFF
length: 14; size: .; J: TRBJ1-2; D: .; V: TRBV12-5; DNA: TGTGCTAGTGGTGCCCCGAGGGGGGCGGGCGGCTACACCTTC; CDR3: CASGAPRGAGGYTF
length: 17; size: few; J: TRBJ1-3; D: .; V: TRBV4-1; DNA: TGCGCCAGCAGCCAAGGGCTTAATACACACTCTGGAAACACCATATATTTT; CDR3: CASSQGLNTHSGNTIYF
length: 16; size: .; J: TRBJ2-7; D: TRBD1; V: TRBV4-1; DNA: TGCGCCAGCAGCCAAACAAGATGGACAGGGATGGACGAGCAGTACTTC; CDR3: CASSQTRWTGMDEQYF
length: 16; size: many; J: TRBJ2-3; D: TRBD2; V: TRBV6-5; DNA: TGTGCCAGCAGTTATGTGGGGACTAGCGGCACAGATACGCAGTATTTT; CDR3: CASSYVGTSGTDTQYF
length: 13; size: few; J: TRBJ2-7; D: .; V: TRBV6-6; DNA: TGTGCCAGCAGTTACTCCGCATCCAGCGAGCAGTACTTC; CDR3: CASSYSASSEQYF
length: 14; size: many; J: TRBJ2-7; D: .; V: TRBV27; DNA: TGTGCCAGCAGTCCCCCGGGGTGGCTGGACGAGCAGTACTTC; CDR3: CASSPPGWLDEQYF
length: 16; size: few; J: TRBJ1-1; D: TRBD1; V: TRBV6-1; DNA: TGTGCCAGCAGCTGGGACAGGGCAGATGCGAACACTGAAGCTTTCTTT; CDR3: CASSWDRADANTEAFF
length: 13; size: many; J: TRBJ2-7; D: .; V: TRBV12-3/TRBV12-4; DNA: TGTGCCAGCAGTACTGACGGTCGCTACGAGCAGTACTTC; CDR3: CASSTDGRYEQYF
length: 15; size: few; J: TRBJ2-3; D: .; V: TRBV5-1; DNA: TGCGCCAGCAACCTCGGCGGGCTGAGCACAGATACGCAGTATTTT; CDR3: CASNLGGLSTDTQYF
length: 12; size: .; J: TRBJ2-7; D: TRBD2; V: TRBV3-1; DNA: TGTGCCAGCAGCCGGACTAGATCCGAGCTGTACTTC; CDR3: CASSRTRSELYF
length: 15; size: .; J: TRBJ2-2; D: .; V: TRBV20-1; DNA: TGCAGTGCCGCGGGGGTAGGGGGGCTAACAGGGGAGCTGTTTTTT; CDR3: CSAAGVGGLTGELFF
length: 17; size: few; J: TRBJ2-1; D: TRBD2; V: TRBV27; DNA: TGTGCCAGCAGTTTATGGTCCGGGACTAGCGGGTACAATGAGCAGTTCTTC; CDR3: CASSLWSGTSGYNEQFF
length: 15; size: .; J: TRBJ1-1; D: TRBD1; V: TRBV19; DNA: TGTGCCAGTAGTGCCCGACAGGGGATGAACACTGAAGCTTTCTTT; CDR3: CASSARQGMNTEAFF
length: 17; size: .; J: TRBJ2-7; D: TRBD2; V: TRBV3-1; DNA: TGTGCCAGCAGCGACAGGACTAGCGGCCTGGCCCCCTACGAGCCGTACTTC; CDR3: CASSDRTSGLAPYEPYF
length: 13; size: many; J: TRBJ1-2; D: TRBD1; V: TRBV2; DNA: TGTGCCAGCAGTCGGGACAGAGATTATGGCTACACCTTC; CDR3: CASSRDRDYGYTF
length: 12; size: many; J: TRBJ2-3; D: .; V: TRBV14; DNA: TGTGCCAGCAGCGTTAGCACAGATACGCAGTATTTT; CDR3: CASSVSTDTQYF